This TCR beta chain was captured in a study of blood T cell repertoires in COVID-19. The data were produced by immunoSEQ multiplex PCR, yet TCRdb's version contains in-frame clones alone and is incomplete. The repertoire holds about 38,000 clones, 85% to 95% seen once, with approximately 3.7% in the top ten. The sequenced material came from peripheral blood. This sequence was found in a human donor with active COVID-19. The donor label of this sample is uncertain.

DNA of the CDR3: TGCGCCAGCTGCCGCGGGCTAGCGGGGGGATCTAGCACAGATACGCAGTATTTT. It yields the protein CASCRGLAGGSSTDTQYF. This sequence joins TRBV5-1 and TRBJ2-3; TRBD2 matches 11 bases. This CDR3 is 18 amino acids long. CDR1 and CDR2 from the germline V gene are SGHRS and YFSETQ. V shed 7 bases, J shed 0 bases, and the junction held 13 bases outside the gene matches.